Shown below are 10 T cell receptor beta chains from a single sample sequenced in a study of vaccination effects on CD4 cells after COVID-19. Isolating CD4+ T cells followed approximately 10 days of culture. The antigens for these receptors are not known. The table came from immunoSEQ multiplex PCR; TCRdb's copy has only in-frame clones and leaves some out. This sample yields roughly 50,000 clones, of which about 67% are seen a single time; 4.5% to 6.5% belongs to the top ten. The specimen was CD4+ T cells from PBMCs cultured without peptide, collected before COVID-19 vaccination. These receptors all come from a human donor who received a COVID-19 vaccine.

The gene calls are TRBV4-2 and TRBJ2-7; 9 nucleotides line up with TRBD2. Germline V gives CDR1 LGHNA, CDR2 YNFKEQ. This CDR3 contains 16 residues. After removal of 5 bases from V and 4 bases from J, the junction contained 12 bases not matched to a gene. The CDR3 DNA reads TGTGCCAGCAGCAGTATAGCGGGGGATCAGGTTTACGAGCAGTACTTC. Encoded protein: CASSSIAGDQVYEQYF.

This clone occurred a few times. The CDR3 region is CASSLQGAAGNTIYF. The CDR3 DNA reads as TGTGCCAGCAGCTTACAGGGGGCGGCTGGAAACACCATATATTTT. The V gene is TRBV7-2, the J gene TRBJ1-3, with 8 bases that match TRBD1. V was pared by 2 bases and J by 2 bases, with 2 bases of the junction left unmatched. This CDR3 has 15 amino acids. CDR1 SGHTA and CDR2 FQGNSA come from the germline V gene.

The chain has TRBV4-1 and TRBJ2-1, with D uncertain. This CDR3 has 17 residues. Deletions cut 1 base from V and 4 bases from J, with 17 bases between. The germline V gene has CDR1 MGHRA and CDR2 YSYEKL. The CDR3 DNA sequence: TGCGCCAGCAGCCAAGGGCTAGGGATAGGGAATTACAATGAGCAGTTCTTC. It specifies CASSQGLGIGNYNEQFF.

The chain employs TRBV6-5 and TRBJ2-7, with 13 bases aligning to TRBD2. Germline CDR1 MNHEY, CDR2 SVGAGI. V lost 5 bases to trimming and J lost 5 bases; unmatched junction nucleotides: 3. CDR3 length equals 14 residues. CDR3 in amino acids: CASSPGLAGDEQYF. DNA for the CDR3: TGTGCCAGCAGTCCCGGACTAGCGGGAGACGAGCAGTACTTC.

The rearrangement uses TRBV2 and TRBJ1-2; D is unresolved. This CDR3 spans 14 amino acids. V lost 6 bases to trimming and J lost 3 bases, with 14 bases between them. The germline gives CDR1 SNHLY, CDR2 FYNNEI. The CDR3 here is CASSPGREYYGYTF. In DNA form, the CDR3 reads TGTGCCAGCAGCCCTGGACGGGAGTACTATGGCTACACCTTC.

By frequency in the sample, this clone is medium-sized. The same CDR3 can be traced to other DNA sequences in this sample. The chain links TRBV5-1 to TRBJ1-6, with D possibly being TRBD1 (6 bases). Between the trimmed V and J ends, which lost 4 bases and 9 bases, there was a span of 14 bases. Germline V lookup: CDR1 SGHRS, CDR2 YFSETQ. CDR3 length equals 14 residues. In nucleotides, the CDR3 is TGCGCCAGCAGCCCACAGGGATCGGGTTCACCCCTCCACTTT. It encodes CASSPQGSGSPLHF.

The chain couples TRBV5-1 to TRBJ2-2; maybe TRBD1 (5 bases). The CDR3 consists of 15 residues. V was cut by 4 bases and J by 2 bases, with 12 bases left in between. CDR1 and CDR2 from the germline V gene are SGHRS and YFSETQ. This CDR3 reads CASSQRTTNTGELFF. CDR3 DNA: TGCGCCAGCAGCCAAAGGACAACCAACACCGGGGAGCTGTTTTTT.

J is TRBJ1-5 and V is TRBV25-1, with TRBD1 matching over 8 bases. Trimming at V came to 8 bases and at J to 3 bases, leaving 6 bases not matched to a gene. Germline V gene lookup returns CDR1 MGHDK and CDR2 SYGVNS. The CDR3 consists of 14 residues. The CDR3 region has the DNA TGTGCCAGCGCCGGGACAGGCCTCAATCAGCCCCAGCATTTT. Its translation is CASAGTGLNQPQHF. The full variable domain, completed using reference TRBV25-1 and TRBJ1-5, is EADIYQTPRYLVIGTGKKITLECSQTMGHDKMYWYQQDPGMELHLIHYSYGVNSTEKGDLSSESTVSRIRTEHFPLTLESARPSHTSQYLCASAGTGLNQPQHFGDGTRLSIL.

CDR3 protein: CATSRDQGSSETQYF. The CDR3 nucleotides are TGTGCCACCAGCAGAGATCAAGGCTCCTCAGAGACCCAGTACTTC. The V call is TRBV15, the J call TRBJ2-5; D is uncertain. V lost 0 bases and J 4 bases, leaving 12 bases between the germline ends. There are 15 residues in the CDR3. The germline V gene encodes CDR1 LNHNV and CDR2 YYDKDF (reference sequence).

This rearrangement joins TRBV5-4 to TRBJ2-3, with 7 bases fitting TRBD1. Germline V gives CDR1 SGHNT, CDR2 YYREEE (reference sequence). Trimming removed 4 bases from V and 0 bases from J; junction bases left unmatched: 8. The CDR3 is 16 residues long. The chain's CDR3 is CASSKRQGSSTDTQYF. The CDR3 coding sequence is TGTGCCAGCAGCAAGAGACAGGGTTCCAGCACAGATACGCAGTATTTT. The variable domain in full, with the rest retrieved from reference TRBV5-4 and TRBJ2-3, is ETGVTQSPTHLIKTRGQQVTLRCSSQSGHNTVSWYQQALGQGPQFIFQYYREEENGRGNFPPRFSGLQFPNYSSELNVNALELDDSALYLCASSKRQGSSTDTQYFGPGTRLTVL.